This record covers a single TCR beta chain. Antigen: not known. TCRdb's copy holds only in-frame clones and misses some; the assay was immunoSEQ multiplex PCR. The sample holds fewer than 85,000 clones, 70% to 90% seen once. This sample stems from a study of OX40 agonist ivuxolimab in advanced cancers. At the level of the study: The patients received agonistic anti-OX40 (CD134) antibody ivuxolimab. Findings of the study overall: CD8+ T cells showed, on average, more clonal expansion than CD4+ cells.

Germline assignment: CDR1 LNHNV and CDR2 YYDKDF (reference sequence). The CDR3 loop spans 15 amino acids. V was trimmed by 2 bases and J by 0 bases, leaving 10 bases between them. Autoimmune disease history or systemic immunosuppression led to patient exclusion. Sampling of blood occurred at baseline, cycle 4 day 1, and cycle 7 day 1. This sequence originates from an adult with an advanced solid tumor such as melanoma, head and neck, liver or kidney cancer. The sequencing used CD4+ or CD8+ T cells sorted from blood, collected in a trial of the OX40 agonist ivuxolimab. The chain combines TRBV15 with TRBJ2-5; D may be TRBD2 (5 bases). CDR3 region: CATSRSPGYQETQYF. The CDR3 nucleotides read TGTGCCACCAGCAGATCCCCGGGATACCAAGAGACCCAGTACTTC.